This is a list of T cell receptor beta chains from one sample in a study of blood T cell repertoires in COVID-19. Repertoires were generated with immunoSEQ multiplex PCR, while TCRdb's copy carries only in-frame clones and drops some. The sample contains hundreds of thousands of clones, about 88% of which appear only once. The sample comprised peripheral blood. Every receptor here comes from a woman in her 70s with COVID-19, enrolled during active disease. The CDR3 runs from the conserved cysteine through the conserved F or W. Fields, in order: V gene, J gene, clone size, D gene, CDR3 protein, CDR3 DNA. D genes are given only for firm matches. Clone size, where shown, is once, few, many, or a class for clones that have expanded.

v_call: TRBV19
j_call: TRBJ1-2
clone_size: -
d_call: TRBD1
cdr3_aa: CASSIVGTGANYGYTF
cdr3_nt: TGTGCCAGTAGTATAGTGGGGACAGGGGCTAACTATGGCTACACCTTC

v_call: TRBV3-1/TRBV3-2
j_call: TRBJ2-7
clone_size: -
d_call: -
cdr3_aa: CASSQVGGAAYEQYF
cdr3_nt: TGTGCCAGCAGCCAAGTTGGGGGGGCCGCGTACGAGCAGTACTTC

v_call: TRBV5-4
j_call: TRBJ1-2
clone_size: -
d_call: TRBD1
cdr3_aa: CASASGPDRGNGYTF
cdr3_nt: TGTGCCAGCGCCTCAGGTCCGGACAGGGGAAACGGCTACACCTTC

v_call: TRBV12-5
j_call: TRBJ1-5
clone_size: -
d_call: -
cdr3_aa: CASGLVYWVSGQLNQPQHF
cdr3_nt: TGTGCTAGTGGTTTGGTGTATTGGGTCTCAGGACAGCTCAATCAGCCCCAGCATTTT

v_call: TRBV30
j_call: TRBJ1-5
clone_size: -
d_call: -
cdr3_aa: CAWISPDRPNQPQHF
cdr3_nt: TGTGCCTGGATAAGCCCCGACAGACCTAATCAGCCCCAGCATTTT

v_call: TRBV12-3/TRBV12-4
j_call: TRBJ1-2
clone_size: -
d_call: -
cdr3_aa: CASGGTANYGYTF
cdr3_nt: TGTGCCAGCGGAGGGACGGCAAACTATGGCTACACCTTC

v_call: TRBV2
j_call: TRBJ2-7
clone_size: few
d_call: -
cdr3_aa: CASSDVRRSTEQYF
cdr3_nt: TGTGCCAGCAGTGATGTAAGGAGGTCGACGGAGCAGTACTTC

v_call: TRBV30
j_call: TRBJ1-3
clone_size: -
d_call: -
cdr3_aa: CAWGRGSGNTIYF
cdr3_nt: TGTGCCTGGGGACGGGGCTCTGGAAACACCATATATTTT

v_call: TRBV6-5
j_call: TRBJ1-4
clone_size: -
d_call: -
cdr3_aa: CASSYEGGENEKLFF
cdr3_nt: TGTGCCAGCAGTTACGAGGGGGGGGAAAATGAAAAACTGTTTTTT

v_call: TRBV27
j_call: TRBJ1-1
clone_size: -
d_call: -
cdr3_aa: CASSPHRENTEAFF
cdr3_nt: TGTGCCAGCAGTCCTCACAGGGAGAACACTGAAGCTTTCTTT

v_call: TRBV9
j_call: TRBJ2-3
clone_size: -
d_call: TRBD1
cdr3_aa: CASSVGGTGLYTDTQYF
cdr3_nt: TGTGCCAGCAGCGTAGGGGGGACAGGTCTGTACACAGATACGCAGTATTTT

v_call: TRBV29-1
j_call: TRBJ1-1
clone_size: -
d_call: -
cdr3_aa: CSVTPHMNTEAFF
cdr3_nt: TGCAGCGTCACCCCTCACATGAACACTGAAGCTTTCTTT

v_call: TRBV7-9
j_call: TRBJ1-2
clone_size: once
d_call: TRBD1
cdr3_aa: CASSLGTGGEYGYTF
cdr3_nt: TGTGCCAGCAGCTTAGGGACAGGGGGAGAGTATGGCTACACCTTC

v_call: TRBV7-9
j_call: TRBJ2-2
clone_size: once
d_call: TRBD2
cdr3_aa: CASSLAASGAVSTGELFF
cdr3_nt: TGTGCCAGCAGCTTAGCGGCTAGCGGGGCCGTCAGCACCGGGGAGCTGTTTTTT

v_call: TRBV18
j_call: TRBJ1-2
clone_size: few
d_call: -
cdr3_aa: CASSPRESTNYGYTF
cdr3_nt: TGTGCCAGCTCACCAAGGGAGAGCACTAACTATGGCTACACCTTC

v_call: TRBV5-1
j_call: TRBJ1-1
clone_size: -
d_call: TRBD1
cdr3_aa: CASSLMGQGMNTEAFF
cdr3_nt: TGCGCCAGCAGCTTAATGGGACAGGGCATGAACACTGAAGCTTTCTTT

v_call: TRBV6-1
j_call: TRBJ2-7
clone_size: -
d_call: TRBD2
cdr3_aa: CASKAGGFQDEQYF
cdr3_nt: TGTGCCAGCAAAGCGGGGGGCTTTCAGGACGAGCAGTACTTC

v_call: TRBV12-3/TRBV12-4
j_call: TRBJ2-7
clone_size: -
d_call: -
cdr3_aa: CASSLTGYEQYF
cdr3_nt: TGTGCCAGCAGTTTAACAGGGTACGAGCAGTACTTC

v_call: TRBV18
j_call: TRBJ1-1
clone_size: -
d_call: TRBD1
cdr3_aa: CASSQTGEGEAFF
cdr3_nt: TGTGCCAGCTCACAGACAGGGGAGGGTGAAGCTTTCTTT

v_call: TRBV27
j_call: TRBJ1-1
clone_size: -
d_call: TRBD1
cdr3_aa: CASSQYRGAEAFF
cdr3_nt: TGTGCCAGCAGTCAGTACAGGGGGGCTGAAGCTTTCTTT